Following are 25 T cell receptor beta chains from one sample sequenced in a study of cytomegalovirus exposure and HLA in healthy donors. This table comes from immunoSEQ multiplex PCR, and its TCRdb copy is limited to in-frame clones, with some not included. The data show more than 250,000 clones, around 86% seen once. What was sequenced was PBMCs. The origin of the receptors is a woman between 18 and 29 years old in good health and CMV-seronegative.

This clone was seen just once. The V and J genes are TRBV2 and TRBJ2-2; no clear D. The CDR3 has 15 amino acids. Deletions cut 2 bases from V and 6 bases from J, with 13 bases between. The germline V gene has CDR1 SNHLY and CDR2 FYNNEI. The CDR3: CASSELPGSAGELFF. The CDR3 bases are TGTGCCAGCAGTGAATTGCCAGGATCGGCCGGGGAGCTGTTTTTT.

This chain uses TRBV10-3 with TRBJ2-3; 10 nucleotides align to TRBD2. V lost 3 bases and J lost 2; bases outside the gene matches: 2. Germline CDR1 reads ENHRY; CDR2 reads SYGVKD. The CDR3 sequence is 15 residues long. CDR3 sequence reads: CAISELAGTTDTQYF. The DNA for the CDR3 is TGTGCCATCAGTGAACTAGCGGGGACCACAGATACGCAGTATTTT.

The chain links TRBV27 to TRBJ1-1; no definite D call. The germline V gene has CDR1 MNHEY and CDR2 SMNVEV (reference sequence). This CDR3 contains 15 residues. V lost 4 bases and J 0 bases, leaving 12 bases between the germline ends. DNA for the CDR3: TGTGCCAGCAGTTCAGTTATGGCGGTGAACACTGAAGCTTTCTTT. This translates into CASSSVMAVNTEAFF.

This clone was seen only a few times. The rearrangement uses TRBV6-1 and TRBJ1-5; D unresolved. The germline V gene encodes CDR1 MNHNS and CDR2 SASEGT. V was trimmed by 5 bases and J by 0 bases, leaving 11 bases between them. The CDR3 is made up of 15 amino acids. This CDR3 reads CASSPLHYSNQPQHF. CDR3 DNA: TGTGCCAGCAGTCCGCTACACTATAGCAATCAGCCCCAGCATTTT.

A single count supports this clone. The chain recombines TRBV27 with TRBJ2-5; maybe TRBD1 (6 bases). The CDR3 totals 14 residues. V was clipped by 2 bases and J by 4 bases, with 11 bases between them. Per germline, CDR1 MNHEY and CDR2 SMNVEV (reference sequence). The CDR3: CASSLLDSAETQYF. CDR3 coding DNA: TGTGCCAGCAGTTTACTGGACAGCGCAGAGACCCAGTACTTC.

The J gene is TRBJ2-1, the V gene TRBV7-2, with 11 bases matching TRBD2. Looked up from germline, CDR1 is SGHTA and CDR2 is FQGNSA. The ends lost 5 bases at V and 8 bases at J; junction bases unmatched: 11. CDR3 length equals 16 residues. The DNA for the CDR3 is TGTGCCAGCAGCCAAACGACTAGCGGGGCCTTTGATGAGCAGTTCTTC. Residues: CASSQTTSGAFDEQFF.

This chain connects TRBV10-3 to TRBJ1-2; D not resolved. Germline loops: CDR1 ENHRY, CDR2 SYGVKD. This CDR3 spans 14 amino acids. Trimming shortened V by 5 bases and J by 1 base, and 11 bases separated the two germline ends. CDR3 nucleotides: TGTGCCATCAGTACTTCCCGGGATAACTATGGCTACACCTTC. Protein product: CAISTSRDNYGYTF.

The chain has TRBV28 and TRBJ1-1, with 8 bases that match TRBD1. This CDR3 region has 14 residues. J gave up 1 base and V 5 bases, and 3 bases lay outside the gene matches. Germline V gene sequence: CDR1 MDHEN, CDR2 SYDVKM. The CDR3: CASSMTGANTEAFF. In DNA form, the CDR3 reads TGTGCCAGCAGTATGACAGGGGCGAACACTGAAGCTTTCTTT.

The CDR3 spells CASSLWTGPLGEQFF. In DNA form, the CDR3 reads TGTGCCAGCAGCTTGTGGACAGGCCCCCTAGGTGAGCAGTTCTTC. The rearrangement links TRBV5-8 to TRBJ2-1; 7 bases are shared with TRBD1. The length of the CDR3 is 15 residues. Unmatched junction bases numbered 10, after V lost 1 base and J lost 9 bases. Germline CDR1 is SGHTS and CDR2 is YDEGEE.

The chain links TRBV7-8 to TRBJ1-5, with D possibly matching TRBD1 (6 bases). The germline gives CDR1 SGHVS, CDR2 FQNEAQ. The CDR3 sequence is 16 residues long. Trimming took 1 base from V and 4 from J, leaving 14 bases between them. CDR3 DNA sequence: TGTGCCAGCAGCTTAGGGGAGGGACACGTAAATCAGCCCCAGCATTTT. It is translated as CASSLGEGHVNQPQHF. The full variable domain, in which reference TRBV7-8 and TRBJ1-5 provide the parts outside the CDR3, is GAGVSQSPRYKVAKRGQDVALRCDPISGHVSLFWYQQALGQGPEFLTYFQNEAQLDKSGLPSDRFFAERPEGSVSTLKIQRTQQEDSAVYLCASSLGEGHVNQPQHFGDGTRLSIL.

V is TRBV9 and J is TRBJ2-1; weak D call: TRBD2 (6 bases). The germline V gene encodes CDR1 SGDLS and CDR2 YYNGEE. This CDR3 contains 15 residues. V lost 0 bases to trimming and J lost 2 bases, with 9 bases between them. CDR3 coding DNA: TGTGCCAGCAGCGTAGGTTGGAGGGCCTACAATGAGCAGTTCTTC. This encodes CASSVGWRAYNEQFF.

This clone was detected a few times. The chain employs TRBV5-1 and TRBJ2-3; 12 bases fit TRBD1. With V trimmed by 4 bases and J by 2 bases, 5 bases remained unmatched. The CDR3 extends over 16 amino acids. Germline V gene data show CDR1 as SGHRS and CDR2 as YFSETQ. CDR3 sequence reads: CASSPGQGAFTDTQYF. The CDR3 bases are TGCGCCAGCAGCCCGGGACAGGGGGCCTTCACAGATACGCAGTATTTT.

This clone was recorded once. The rearrangement links TRBV2 to TRBJ2-1; 11 bases fit TRBD2. CDR3 size: 18 residues. Germline-derived CDR1 and CDR2 are SNHLY and FYNNEI. The V gene end was trimmed by 4 bases and the J gene end by 3 bases; junction bases not matched to a gene: 11. The DNA of the CDR3 is TGTGCCAGCAGTGGCAAGCCCGGGACTAGCGGCCTCTACAATGAGCAGTTCTTC. The encoded protein is CASSGKPGTSGLYNEQFF.

V and J are TRBV27 and TRBJ2-6, with a possible D match to TRBD1 (5 bases). This CDR3 region has 14 residues. From germline, CDR1 is MNHEY and CDR2 SMNVEV (reference sequence). V lost 7 bases and J 8 bases, leaving 15 bases between the germline ends. CDR3 sequence (DNA): TGTGCCAGCACACTAACCCCAGGGTCCAACGTCCTGACTTTC. Protein product: CASTLTPGSNVLTF.

V usage is TRBV4-1 and J usage is TRBJ2-7, with a tentative D call TRBD1 (6 bases). CDR3 length: 14 amino acids. V was shortened by 3 bases and J by 1 base, with 10 bases between the two germline ends. CDR1 is MGHRA and CDR2 is YSYEKL in the germline V gene. Here the CDR3 DNA reads TGCGCCAGCAGCCATTTAGGGGGATCCTACGAGCAGTACTTC. Its protein product is CASSHLGGSYEQYF.

The chain has TRBV19 and TRBJ2-6; 7 bases fit TRBD2. CDR3 size: 16 residues. The V gene's germline CDR1 is LNHDA and CDR2 SQIVND (reference sequence). V gave up 9 bases and J gave up 0 bases; unmatched junction bases: 8. CDR3 DNA: TGTGCCAGCCCCCCCACGGGGGGCTCTGGGGCCAACGTCCTGACTTTC. The encoded protein is CASPPTGGSGANVLTF.

Turning to this clone: A read error may produce the germline difference seen at one junction end. The J gene is TRBJ2-6, the V gene TRBV6-1, with 7 bases fitting TRBD2. This CDR3 is built from 11 residues. From germline, CDR1 is MNHNS and CDR2 SASEGT. The CDR3 loop is CASSTPGGILF. The CDR3 DNA follows: TGTGCCAGCAGTACACCCGGGGGGATCCTATTC.

This chain connects TRBV19 to TRBJ2-7; possibly TRBD2 for D (6 bases). The V and J ends lost 6 bases and 2 bases respectively, with 17 bases between them. The CDR3 totals 15 residues. Germline CDR1 is LNHDA and CDR2 is SQIVND (reference sequence). The CDR3, as DNA: TGTGCCAGTAGGCCCGGGGCGGGAAGAACCTACGAGCAGTACTTC. It specifies CASRPGAGRTYEQYF.

The V gene is TRBV7-8, the J gene TRBJ1-2; no clear D gene. The CDR3 has 13 residues. V dropped 1 base and J dropped 6 bases, with 9 bases sitting between them. CDR1 is SGHVS and CDR2 is FQNEAQ in the germline V gene. CDR3 sequence: CASSLGLRDGYTF. CDR3 nucleotide sequence: TGTGCCAGCAGCTTAGGTCTGCGCGATGGCTACACCTTC.

This chain uses TRBV18 with TRBJ1-1, with D possibly matching TRBD1 (5 bases). Germline lookup yields CDR1 KGHSH and CDR2 LQKENI. Deletions cut 2 bases from V and 3 bases from J, with 10 bases between. This CDR3 region has 14 residues. As DNA, the CDR3 is TGTGCCAGCTCACCATCGCGGGGGGACACTGAAGCTTTCTTT. Amino acids: CASSPSRGDTEAFF.

This rearrangement joins TRBV19 to TRBJ1-5; D call uncertain. The CDR3 spans 15 residues. V shed 4 bases and J shed 7 bases, with 17 bases lying between them. The germline CDR1 and CDR2 sequences are LNHDA and SQIVND (reference sequence). The CDR3 nucleotides are TGTGCCAGTAGTACGGACTTTTCGGGAGCGCAGCCCCAGCATTTT. It is translated as CASSTDFSGAQPQHF.

The chain employs TRBV6-5 and TRBJ1-3; D call uncertain. The CDR3 loop spans 13 amino acids. Germline V CDR1 and CDR2: MNHEY, SVGAGI. V was pared by 6 bases and J by 0 bases, with 6 bases between. CDR3 bases: TGTGCCAGCAGACAATACTCTGGAAACACCATATATTTT. This encodes CASRQYSGNTIYF.

The chain has TRBV6-5 and TRBJ2-2, with D tentatively TRBD2 (7 bases). Germline CDR1 and CDR2: MNHEY and SVGAGI. The V and J ends lost 11 bases and 14 bases respectively, with 27 bases between them. This CDR3 has 14 amino acids. The CDR3 loop is CAGGGQTGGSLLFF. CDR3 nucleotide sequence: TGTGCCGGGGGGGGGCAGACCGGCGGATCTTTACTGTTTTTT.

The chain uses TRBV27 and TRBJ2-1; no clear D. Trimming took 4 bases from V and 4 from J, leaving 8 bases between them. CDR1 and CDR2 (germline): MNHEY, SMNVEV (reference sequence). The CDR3 totals 13 residues. This CDR3 reads CASSWQEYNEQFF. Here the CDR3 DNA reads TGTGCCAGCAGTTGGCAGGAATACAATGAGCAGTTCTTC.

The chain carries TRBV5-4 and TRBJ2-2; 7 nucleotides match TRBD2. Trimming took 4 bases from V and 3 from J; bases not matched to a gene: 18. The germline V gene encodes CDR1 SGHNT and CDR2 YYREEE (reference sequence). CDR3 length: 19 amino acids. CDR3 bases: TGTGCCAGCAGCCCCGCCAGGGCGGGAGAAAAGATGGACACCGGGGAGCTGTTTTTT. Amino acid sequence: CASSPARAGEKMDTGELFF. The variable domain in full, with the rest retrieved from reference TRBV5-4 and TRBJ2-2, is ETGVTQSPTHLIKTRGQQVTLRCSSQSGHNTVSWYQQALGQGPQFIFQYYREEENGRGNFPPRFSGLQFPNYSSELNVNALELDDSALYLCASSPARAGEKMDTGELFFGEGSRLTVL.